This is a list of T cell receptor beta chains from one sample in a study of Ad26.COV2.S vaccination and SARS-CoV-2 variants. Using immunoSEQ multiplex PCR, the repertoire was profiled, and TCRdb retains in-frame clones only, with some absent. The table shows around 340,000 clones, with 85% to 90% occurring only once. The sequences come from peripheral blood, collected in a trial of Ad26.COV2.S vaccine versus placebo. These receptors were collected from a person aged 18-60 years who received the Ad26.COV2.S COVID-19 vaccine or a placebo. CDR3s include the opening cysteine and the closing phenylalanine or tryptophan. D genes are given only for firm matches. Rows may omit the clone size; those that give it use once, few, many or a size class.

TRBV11-2,NA,NA,TRBJ1-5,CASSLGEVQPQHF,TGTGCCAGCAGCTTAGGTGAGGTTCAGCCCCAGCATTTT
TRBV2,NA,NA,TRBJ1-1,CASKDRTNTEAFF,TGTGCCAGCAAAGACAGGACAAACACTGAAGCTTTCTTT
TRBV12-5,NA,NA,TRBJ2-1,CASGNKGLYNEQFF,TGTGCTAGTGGTAATAAGGGTCTCTACAATGAGCAGTTCTTC
TRBV7-8,NA,NA,TRBJ1-1,CASSLGLGGPTEAFF,TGTGCCAGCAGCTTAGGGCTGGGTGGACCCACTGAAGCTTTCTTT
TRBV7-9,NA,NA,TRBJ2-1,CASSLGVNNEQFF,TGTGCCAGCAGCTTAGGGGTTAACAATGAGCAGTTCTTC
TRBV27,NA,NA,TRBJ2-7,CASSPRGGRSYEQYF,TGTGCCAGCAGCCCCAGGGGGGGTAGGTCCTACGAGCAGTACTTC
TRBV7-3,NA,NA,TRBJ2-1,CASSLQGNFGGDEQFF,TGTGCCAGCAGCCTACAGGGTAACTTCGGTGGCGATGAGCAGTTCTTC
TRBV2,NA,NA,TRBJ2-2,CASVALAGELFF,TGTGCCAGCGTGGCTTTGGCCGGGGAGCTGTTTTTT
TRBV28,NA,NA,TRBJ1-6,CASSFLQSSYNSPLHF,TGTGCCAGCAGTTTTCTGCAGAGCTCCTATAATTCACCCCTCCACTTT
TRBV7-2,NA,TRBD2,TRBJ2-5,CASSLTTSGGAETQYF,TGTGCCAGCAGCTTAACCACTAGCGGGGGGGCGGAGACCCAGTACTTC
TRBV27,NA,NA,TRBJ2-2,CASRGSNTGELFF,TGTGCCAGCAGGGGATCGAACACCGGGGAGCTGTTTTTT
TRBV29-1,NA,NA,TRBJ2-7,CSVEGHGSYEQYF,TGCAGCGTTGAGGGACATGGTTCCTACGAGCAGTACTTC
TRBV19,NA,NA,TRBJ2-6,CASRPGRDRDFSGANVLTF,TGTGCCAGTAGACCTGGACGAGACAGAGATTTCTCTGGGGCCAACGTCCTGACTTTC
TRBV6-5,NA,TRBD1,TRBJ2-7,CASSHPPDRGGEQYF,TGTGCCAGCAGTCACCCCCCGGACAGGGGAGGAGAGCAGTACTTC
TRBV5-1,NA,TRBD1,TRBJ2-6,CASSLGQGSGANVLTF,TGCGCCAGCAGCTTGGGACAGGGATCTGGGGCCAACGTCCTGACTTTC
TRBV27,few,NA,TRBJ1-5,CASSPAPGGNQPQHF,TGTGCCAGCAGTCCGGCCCCAGGGGGCAATCAGCCCCAGCATTTT
TRBV11-3,NA,TRBD1,TRBJ2-2,CASSPDRGWTGELFF,TGTGCCAGCAGCCCCGACAGGGGGTGGACCGGGGAGCTGTTTTTT
TRBV12-3/TRBV12-4,NA,NA,TRBJ2-7,CASSFRYYEQYF,TGTGCCAGCAGTTTTAGGTATTACGAGCAGTACTTC
TRBV15,NA,TRBD1,TRBJ1-1,CATSRIDRVGTEAFF,TGTGCCACCAGCAGAATAGACAGGGTGGGCACTGAAGCTTTCTTT
TRBV7-9,NA,TRBD2,TRBJ2-7,CASSSGLAGTYEQYF,TGTGCCAGCAGCTCGGGACTAGCGGGAACCTACGAGCAGTACTTC
TRBV15,many,NA,TRBJ2-5,CATRDAKGGEETQYF,TGTGCCACCAGAGATGCTAAGGGGGGGGAAGAGACCCAGTACTTC
TRBV7-2,NA,NA,TRBJ2-1,CASSPDSSGANEQFF,TGTGCCAGCAGCCCAGACTCCTCGGGGGCTAATGAGCAGTTCTTC
TRBV6-5,NA,TRBD1,TRBJ2-7,CASSYSGQGDYEQYF,TGTGCCAGCAGTTACTCGGGACAGGGGGACTACGAGCAGTACTTC
TRBV28,NA,NA,TRBJ1-4,CASSSRANEKLFF,TGTGCCAGCAGTTCTAGGGCTAATGAAAAACTGTTTTTT
TRBV6-1,NA,NA,TRBJ1-2,CASSEERVDRTNYGYTF,TGTGCCAGCAGTGAAGAACGCGTTGACAGGACTAACTATGGCTACACCTTC
TRBV2,NA,NA,TRBJ1-3,CASYRESVTSSGNTIYF,TGTGCCAGCTACAGGGAATCGGTGACGAGCTCTGGAAACACCATATATTTT
TRBV27,once,NA,TRBJ1-2,CASSLTGKNYGYTF,TGTGCCAGCAGTTTAACAGGGAAAAACTATGGCTACACCTTC
TRBV19,NA,NA,TRBJ1-6,CATTESSYNSPLHF,TGTGCCACTACGGAAAGCTCCTATAATTCACCCCTCCACTTT
TRBV6-5,NA,TRBD1,TRBJ1-1,CASSYGTGVEAFF,TGTGCCAGCAGTTACGGGACAGGGGTTGAAGCTTTCTTT
TRBV5-4,NA,TRBD2,TRBJ2-3,CASSLVGLAGGLDTQYF,TGTGCCAGCAGCTTGGTAGGGCTAGCGGGGGGGTTAGATACGCAGTATTTT
TRBV5-8,NA,TRBD1,TRBJ1-6,CASSPGTGYSPLHF,TGTGCCAGCAGCCCCGGGACAGGTTATTCACCCCTCCACTTT
TRBV7-2,NA,NA,TRBJ2-1,CASSLALLQENEQFF,TGTGCCAGCAGCTTAGCGCTACTACAGGAGAATGAGCAGTTCTTC
TRBV2,NA,NA,TRBJ2-1,CASSGWDEQFF,TGTGCCAGCAGTGGCTGGGATGAGCAGTTCTTC
TRBV30,NA,TRBD2,TRBJ2-7,CAWSISGTTFEQYF,TGTGCCTGGAGTATAAGCGGGACTACCTTCGAGCAGTACTTC
TRBV7-9,NA,NA,TRBJ2-1,CASRTLGNEQFF,TGTGCCAGCAGGACTCTAGGCAATGAGCAGTTCTTC
TRBV9,few,NA,TRBJ1-4,CASSVGKGMLGEKLFF,TGTGCCAGCAGCGTAGGAAAGGGAATGTTGGGCGAAAAACTGTTTTTT
TRBV3-1/TRBV3-2,NA,NA,TRBJ1-5,CASSQVGSQPQHF,TGTGCCAGCAGCCAAGTAGGTAGTCAGCCCCAGCATTTT
TRBV28,NA,NA,TRBJ2-2,CASSLQRGFSVTGELFF,TGTGCCAGCAGTTTACAAAGGGGGTTTTCGGTTACCGGGGAGCTGTTTTTT
TRBV19,NA,TRBD1,TRBJ1-5,CASSIAGQGLEPQHF,TGTGCCAGTAGTATAGCGGGACAGGGGTTGGAGCCCCAGCATTTT
TRBV29-1,NA,NA,TRBJ1-5,CSVQAADNQPQHF,TGCAGCGTCCAGGCGGCTGACAATCAGCCCCAGCATTTT
TRBV28,NA,NA,TRBJ2-5,CASSFPNRRGKETQYF,TGTGCCAGCAGTTTCCCCAACAGGCGAGGGAAAGAGACCCAGTACTTC
TRBV6-2/TRBV6-3,NA,NA,TRBJ2-3,CASSYSIRRDVHTDTQYF,TGTGCCAGCAGTTACTCGATTCGGAGAGACGTCCACACAGATACGCAGTATTTT
TRBV5-1,few,NA,TRBJ2-7,CASSLVQSGYEQYF,TGCGCCAGCAGCTTGGTACAGTCTGGCTACGAGCAGTACTTC
TRBV11-2,NA,TRBD1,TRBJ2-7,CATCPGTGSYEQYF,TGTGCCACCTGCCCCGGGACAGGGAGCTACGAGCAGTACTTC
TRBV7-8,NA,NA,TRBJ2-6,CASSLVTGSGANVLTF,TGTGCCAGCAGCTTAGTCACAGGGTCCGGGGCCAACGTCCTGACTTTC
TRBV10-3,NA,NA,TRBJ1-1,CAISERGSRNTEAFF,TGTGCCATCAGTGAGAGAGGGTCGAGGAACACTGAAGCTTTCTTT
TRBV10-3,NA,NA,TRBJ1-2,CAISGSLEGGYGYTF,TGTGCCATCAGTGGTAGCTTAGAGGGAGGCTATGGCTACACCTTC
TRBV7-2,NA,TRBD2,TRBJ2-3,CASSPSGGRQNTQYF,TGTGCCAGCAGCCCGAGCGGGGGGCGACAGAATACGCAGTATTTT
TRBV6-6,NA,TRBD1,TRBJ1-6,CASSRDRVSANSPLHF,TGTGCCAGCAGCAGGGACAGGGTCTCTGCTAATTCACCCCTCCACTTT
TRBV7-9,NA,TRBD1,TRBJ2-7,CASSSSGTGDEQYF,TGTGCCAGCAGCTCCTCCGGGACAGGGGACGAGCAGTACTTC